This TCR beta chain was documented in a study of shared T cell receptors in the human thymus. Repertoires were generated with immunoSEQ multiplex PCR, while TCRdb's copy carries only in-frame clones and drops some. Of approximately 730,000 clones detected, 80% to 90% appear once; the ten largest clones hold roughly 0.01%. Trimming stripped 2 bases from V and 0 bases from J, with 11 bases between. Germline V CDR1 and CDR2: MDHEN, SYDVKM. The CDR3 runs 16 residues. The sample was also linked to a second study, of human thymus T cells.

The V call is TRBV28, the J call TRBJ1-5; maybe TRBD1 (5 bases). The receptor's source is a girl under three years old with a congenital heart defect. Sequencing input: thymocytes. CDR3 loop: CASSLHRIHSNQPQHF. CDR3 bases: TGTGCCAGCAGTTTACACAGGATCCATAGCAATCAGCCCCAGCATTTT.